This T cell receptor (beta chain) was profiled in a study of CD4 T cell repertoires in COVID-19. General observations from the study: In SARS-CoV and/or HKU1 spike cultures, between about 6 and 25% of SARS-CoV-2 clonotypes reappeared. Suggested intraclonal diversification: top SARS-CoV-2-reactive clonotypes appeared in two or three memory subsets.

These memory T cells were uncultured and sequenced directly after ex vivo isolation. Germline V CDR1 and CDR2: LNHDA, SQIVND (reference sequence). CDR3 length equals 15 residues. Turning to this clone: Its specificity is unknown. At one boundary the junction diverges from the germline segment, which might be a read error.

Measured with immunoSEQ multiplex PCR; TCRdb has only the in-frame clones, and not every one. This table holds approximately 79,000 clones, around 82% found once. The gene calls are TRBV19 and TRBJ2-1, with 11 bases matching TRBD1. This receptor was taken from a human donor who had COVID-19. The starting material was CD4+ T cells from peripheral blood, obtained after recovery from COVID-19. CDR3 sequence: CACSRGDRGDNEQFF. DNA for the CDR3: TGTGCCTGTAGTCGAGGGGACAGGGGGGACAATGAGCAGTTCTTC.